This TCR beta chain was recovered during a study of response to subunit inactivated influenza vaccine. This CDR3 is built from 18 residues. The V and J ends lost 6 bases and 0 bases, in that order; junction bases with no gene match: 14. TCRdb ran MiXCR on the RT-PCR reads and lists one entry per CDR3 protein. The data hold 450,000 to 600,000 distinct CDR3 sequences, with approximately 7.3% observed a single time. In this sample, this clonotype turned up many times. Its antigen is not identified. Study results and caveats: The authors suggested that few new T cells are recruited per seasonal influenza vaccination.

The chain couples TRBV12-3 or TRBV12-4 to TRBJ1-5; 7 bases align to TRBD1. Sequenced here: PBMCs from blood, sampled around 25 months after vaccination. This receptor was identified in a man aged 50 to 69 who received an inactivated influenza vaccine. CDR3 protein: CASRTGAGDRYSNQPQHF. The CDR3 nucleotides read TGTGCCAGCAGAACAGGGGCCGGAGATAGGTATAGCAATCAGCCCCAGCATTTT.